This T cell receptor beta chain was recorded in a study of blood T cells in healthy people across ages. The CDR3 sequence is 15 residues long. Looked up from germline, CDR1 is SNHLY and CDR2 is FYNNEI. V lost 3 bases and J 5 bases, leaving 17 bases between the germline ends. With regard to this clonotype: Its antigen is still unknown.

It was with a sample-barcoded 5' primer and a J-beta primer mix that a second PCR of roughly 7 to 12 cycles was run. TCRdb processed the 5' RACE reads anew with MiXCR; each CDR3 protein has one entry. Of hundreds of thousands of distinct CDR3 sequences listed, 55% to 75% are singletons. Whole-study results and caveats: More naive CD4+ cells and higher diversity marked long-lived donors relative to aged donors. Roughly linearly, TCR beta diversity per million T cells fell as age increased. It was found that TCR beta diversity correlated strongly with the percentage of naive T cells. The diversity estimates, figures obtained from one million T cells, were considered underestimates.

This receptor was taken from a man aged 25-45 years in good health. This chain links TRBV2 with TRBJ2-7; the D gene is possibly TRBD2 (6 bases). Sequencing used blood. CDR3: CASSDVQAGRDEQYF. CDR3 coding DNA: TGTGCCAGCAGTGACGTACAGGCGGGGCGGGACGAGCAGTACTTC.